This passage covers 16 T cell receptor beta chains from one sample sequenced in a study of T cell repertoires in cytomegalovirus infection. TCRdb recomputed calls from the reads with MiXCR, one row per CDR3 protein. The sample has roughly 280,000 distinct CDR3 sequences; around 8.7% are singletons. What was sequenced was PBMCs. The receptor source for this set is a human donor in good health (CMV status not recorded). Some clones in this sample may be carry-over from other donors' samples.

This clonotype was recorded at least ten times. The chain carries TRBV7-2 and TRBJ1-1, with D tentatively TRBD1 (5 bases). CDR1 is SGHTA, CDR2 FQGNSA, per germline. Trimming shortened V by 2 bases and J by 1 base, and 11 bases separated the two germline ends. The CDR3 spans 15 residues. CDR3 loop: CASSLQGPPNTEAFF. For the CDR3, the DNA is TGTGCCAGCAGCTTACAGGGCCCGCCGAACACTGAAGCTTTCTTT.

This clonotype was detected many times. The rearrangement joins TRBV7-6 to TRBJ2-5, with D unresolved. CDR3 length equals 15 residues. V was trimmed by 2 bases and J by 5 bases, leaving 15 bases between them. Per germline, CDR1 SGHVS and CDR2 FNYEAQ. CDR3 sequence: CASSLLPGRTETQYF. DNA of the CDR3: TGTGCCAGCAGCTTATTGCCAGGTCGTACGGAGACCCAGTACTTC.

This clonotype was observed at least ten times. The CDR3 here is CASRGLAGVEDTQYF. CDR3 DNA: TGTGCCAGCAGAGGACTAGCGGGAGTGGAAGATACGCAGTATTTT. The chain joins TRBV7-2 to TRBJ2-3, with 13 bases identical to TRBD2. The CDR3 contains 15 residues. Per germline, CDR1 SGHTA and CDR2 FQGNSA. The V segment lost 6 bases and the J segment 5 bases; nucleotides outside the gene matches: 5.

This clonotype was counted a few times. DNA for the CDR3: TGTGCCAGCAGCCCAGGGACCGCTCCGAGCTCCTACAATGAGCAGTTCTTC. Protein: CASSPGTAPSSYNEQFF. The chain has TRBV14 and TRBJ2-1, with D perhaps being TRBD1 or TRBD2 (5 bases each). V lost 4 bases, J lost 0 bases, and 16 bases lay in between. Per germline, CDR1 SGHDN and CDR2 FVKESK. This CDR3 is 17 amino acids long.

This clonotype was detected ten times or more. The chain combines TRBV4-3 with TRBJ1-2, with 11 nucleotides matching TRBD1. This CDR3 has 15 amino acids. Germline V gives CDR1 LGHNA, CDR2 YSLEER. J lost 4 bases, V lost 4 bases, and 5 bases had no gene match. CDR3 amino acids: CASSLGTGGSYGYTF. The CDR3 DNA is TGCGCCAGCAGCCTCGGGACAGGGGGTAGCTATGGCTACACCTTC.

This clonotype was counted ten times or more. The rearrangement joins TRBV3-1 to TRBJ1-1, with 10 bases identical to TRBD1. The CDR3 covers 14 residues. With V trimmed by 7 bases and J by 4 bases, 6 bases remained unmatched. CDR1 and CDR2 from the germline V gene are LGHDT and YNNKEL (reference sequence). CDR3 in DNA: TGTGCCAGCACCTTGACAGGGGGCCCCACTGAAGCTTTCTTT. Protein product: CASTLTGGPTEAFF.

The rearrangement uses TRBV7-2 and TRBJ1-1, with D possibly TRBD1 on 6 matching bases. Trimming removed 3 bases from V and 0 bases from J, with 14 bases in between. CDR1 and CDR2 (germline): SGHTA, FQGNSA. The CDR3 has 16 residues. CDR3 DNA: TGTGCCAGCAGCTTTTTATCGGGACACCTGAACACTGAAGCTTTCTTT. Its translation is CASSFLSGHLNTEAFF.

This clonotype occurred many times. The CDR3 spells CASSLGAGGVFEQYF. The CDR3 nucleotides read TGTGCCAGCAGCCTCGGAGCGGGAGGGGTGTTCGAGCAGTACTTC. V gene TRBV7-2 combines with J gene TRBJ2-7; 10 nucleotides align to TRBD2. The junction had 10 bases not matched to a gene; V was cut back by 5 bases and J by 6 bases. The germline V gene encodes CDR1 SGHTA and CDR2 FQGNSA. CDR3 length: 15 residues.

This clonotype has more than one count but fewer than ten. The rearrangement joins TRBV7-6 to TRBJ2-6; the match to TRBD2 covers 14 bases. This CDR3 comprises 20 residues. Germline trimming cut 5 bases from V and 3 bases from J; bases unmatched to any gene: 12. Germline CDR1 reads SGHVS; CDR2 reads FNYEAQ. CDR3 in amino acids: CASSPRRLAGGPRGANVLTF. In DNA form, the CDR3 reads TGTGCCAGCAGCCCACGAAGACTAGCGGGAGGGCCCCGTGGGGCCAACGTCCTGACTTTC.

This clonotype was seen ten or more times. V is TRBV5-5 and J is TRBJ2-6; D is uncertain. In germline, CDR1 is SGHKS, CDR2 YYEKEE (reference sequence). The CDR3 runs 14 residues. Trimming removed 4 bases at V and 3 bases at J, with 8 bases between. CDR3 loop: CASSLSYGANVLTF. In nucleotides, the CDR3 is TGTGCCAGCAGCCTTAGCTATGGGGCCAACGTCCTGACTTTC.

This clonotype has ten or more counts. The J gene is TRBJ1-5, the V gene TRBV2; unclear D gene. The ends were cut back, 7 bases at V and 2 bases at J, with 18 bases in the middle. There are 16 residues in the CDR3. Germline V lookup: CDR1 SNHLY, CDR2 FYNNEI. Here the CDR3 reads CASIGSQEVGNQPQHF. The CDR3 DNA is TGTGCCAGCATCGGGAGTCAGGAGGTAGGCAATCAGCCCCAGCATTTT.

This clonotype appeared many times. The chain employs TRBV28 and TRBJ2-7, with a possible D match to TRBD1 (6 bases). The germline CDR1 and CDR2 sequences are MDHEN and SYDVKM. This CDR3 region has 14 residues. Trimming took off 5 bases at V and 2 bases at J, with 13 bases between the two ends. CDR3 DNA sequence: TGTGCCAGCAGTAAACAACAGGGAGCCTACGAGCAGTACTTC. Translating it yields CASSKQQGAYEQYF. Full variable domain (rest looked up from reference TRBV28 and TRBJ2-7): DVKVTQSSRYLVKRTGEKVFLECVQDMDHENMFWYRQDPGLGLRLIYFSYDVKMKEKGDIPEGYSVSREKKERFSLILESASTNQTSMYLCASSKQQGAYEQYFGPGTRLTVT.

The V call is TRBV29-1, the J call TRBJ2-7; 10 nucleotides agree with TRBD1. From germline, CDR1 is SQVTM and CDR2 ANQGSEA. This CDR3 contains 13 residues. J gave up 3 bases and V 6 bases, and 5 bases lay outside the gene matches. The CDR3 here is CSVRDRGSYEQYF. CDR3 DNA sequence: TGCAGCGTCCGGGACAGGGGTAGCTACGAGCAGTACTTC.

Many counts were recorded for this clonotype. The CDR3 reads CASSLVSGQDSYEQYF. The DNA of the CDR3 is TGTGCCAGCAGCTTAGTTTCGGGACAGGACTCCTACGAGCAGTACTTC. The chain couples TRBV7-2 to TRBJ2-7; 8 nucleotides line up with TRBD1. V was clipped by 1 base and J by 0 bases; unmatched bases: 5. The CDR3 runs to 16 residues. Germline values: CDR1 SGHTA, CDR2 FQGNSA. Using reference TRBV7-2 and TRBJ2-7 for the parts outside the CDR3, the full variable domain is GAGVSQSPSNKVTEKGKDVELRCDPISGHTALYWYRQSLGQGLEFLIYFQGNSAPDKSGLPSDRFSAERTGGSVSTLTIQRTQQEDSAVYLCASSLVSGQDSYEQYFGPGTRLTVT.

This clonotype was seen ten or more times. V is TRBV7-2 and J is TRBJ2-3; 10 nucleotides align to TRBD2. The CDR3 length is 14 residues. The V segment lost 5 bases and the J segment 11 bases; nucleotides outside the gene matches: 10. Germline CDR1 and CDR2: SGHTA and FQGNSA. The CDR3 is CASSQSTSGVGQYF. The DNA of the CDR3 is TGTGCCAGCAGCCAATCTACTAGCGGGGTAGGGCAGTATTTT.

This clonotype was seen repeatedly, ten times or more. The J gene is TRBJ2-1, the V gene TRBV7-9; 8 bases are shared with TRBD2. Germline lookup yields CDR1 SEHNR and CDR2 FQNEAQ (reference sequence). The length of the CDR3 is 15 residues. The V and J ends lost 4 bases and 8 bases, in that order; junction bases with no gene match: 10. CDR3 sequence (DNA): TGTGCCAGCAGCTCGTTCGGGACTAGTCTCCATGAGCAGTTCTTC. The encoded protein is CASSSFGTSLHEQFF. The whole variable domain, remainder taken from reference TRBV7-9 and TRBJ2-1, is DTGVSQNPRHKITKRGQNVTFRCDPISEHNRLYWYRQTLGQGPEFLTYFQNEAQLEKSRLLSDRFSAERPKGSFSTLEIQRTEQGDSAMYLCASSSFGTSLHEQFFGPGTRLTVL.